The 3 T cell receptor beta chains listed next were all sequenced from one sample in a study of cytomegalovirus exposure and HLA in healthy donors. The PCR used 60 Vbeta and 13 Jbeta primers. Using immunoSEQ multiplex PCR, the repertoire was profiled, and TCRdb retains in-frame clones only, with some absent. Of under 150,000 clones in the sample, around 10% are singletons; the top ten hold around 7%. The source material was PBMCs. These receptors originate from a woman in her 40s in good health and CMV-seropositive.

This clone has only a few counts. J is TRBJ1-6 and V is TRBV7-3; 10 bases match TRBD1. J was trimmed by 7 bases and V by 2 bases; bases with no gene match: 2. This CDR3 region has 15 residues. Germline-derived CDR1 and CDR2 are SGHTA and FQGTGA. The CDR3 DNA sequence: TGTGCCAGCAGCTTACTGGGACAGGGGAATTCACCCCTCCACTTT. Translating gives CASSLLGQGNSPLHF.

The J gene is TRBJ2-7, the V gene TRBV2; 7 bases match TRBD2. The CDR3 has 12 amino acids. CDR1 is SNHLY and CDR2 is FYNNEI in the germline V gene. V gave up 6 bases and J gave up 5 bases; unmatched junction bases: 4. The CDR3 DNA reads as TGTGCCAGCAGCTATACTAGCGACGAGCAGTACTTC. Translation gives CASSYTSDEQYF.

The sample holds a few counts of this clone. The chain uses TRBV18 and TRBJ2-3; D is ambiguous. The CDR3 totals 16 residues. The germline CDR1 and CDR2 sequences are KGHSH and LQKENI. Trimming shortened V by 3 bases and J by 2 bases, and 15 bases separated the two germline ends. CDR3 protein: CASSPSTRSNTDTQYF. DNA of the CDR3: TGTGCCAGCTCACCGTCGACGAGGAGCAACACAGATACGCAGTATTTT. The full variable domain, its missing parts supplied by reference TRBV18 and TRBJ2-3, is NAGVMQNPRHLVRRRGQEARLRCSPMKGHSHVYWYRQLPEEGLKFMVYLQKENIIDESGMPKERFSAEFPKEGPSILRIQQVVRGDSAAYFCASSPSTRSNTDTQYFGPGTRLTVL.